This paragraph covers one T cell receptor beta chain sequence. Its antigen remains undetermined. The record has no base qualities; no much larger clone is one base away. The data were taken from a study of shared clonotypes between healthy human individuals (dated by TCRdb to 2020 to 2022). Study-wide context: The cohort comprised a couple of women and a few men aged 18 to 49 years. For each donor, three plates each were used for CD4 naive and CD4 memory, two plates were used for CD8 naive, and one plate was used for CD8 memory. To estimate repertoire size and how much clonotype sharing occurs between individuals, the study deeply sequenced the blood TCR repertoires of roughly 5 healthy adults. To increase sequencing depth and limit assay-specific biases, different laboratories used diverse techniques to prepare libraries and sequence TCR repertoires. Per donor, leukapheresis produced somewhere between about 0.85 and 9.5 billion PBMCs. Broad study findings and their caveats: The genetic and exposure-history diversity represented was limited by the small number of donors. Naive subsets generally had larger estimated clonotype richness than memory subsets. Rarefaction of sorted-subset datasets indicated incomplete sequencing despite the large sequencing depth. Higher generation probabilities were observed for clonotypes shared by all four sorted-subset donors than for non-shared clonotypes. About 4.5% of naive CD4, 3.5% of naive CD8, 2.3% of memory CD4, and around 0.42% of memory CD8 clonotypes were shared across a few donors. Only blood was sampled, and tissue TCR repertoires likely differ from those in blood. Pairwise subsampling indicated that sequencing depth was expected to affect the degree of clonotype sharing among donors.

Based on the germline V gene, the CDR1 and CDR2 sequences are MGHRA and YSYEKL. From the cysteine up to the phenylalanine, the CDR3 has a length of 15 residues. The only DNA kept is the CDR3, 45 bases in frame from the first base. Germline trimming amounts to 4 bases on V and 1 base on J, with 4 as the count of junction bases outside the gene matches. Using the deep immunoSEQ assay, multiplex PCR amplified TCR CDR3 regions from genomic DNA. Extracted genomic DNA from each cell subset was distributed evenly across all wells of several immunoSEQ 96-well plates, and each plate was treated as a replicate. For sorted subsets, roughly 200 ng genomic DNA, equal to tens of thousands of T cell genomes, was loaded into each replicate PCR. Purified libraries were measured with a Qubit 3.0 fluorometer, size-checked on a Bioanalyzer 2100, and measured again with the KAPA Library Quantification kit. Each immunoSEQ 96-well plate was sequenced on its own single-read 150-cycle Illumina NextSeq 550 flow cell. Regarding the original processing steps: Because the immunoSEQ output included only junctional sequences and no quality scores, the filtering could not be the same as the filtering used for full-length reads. To assign V/J genes and CDR3, sequences were annotated against IMGT germline references using PyIR, a Python wrapper for IgBLAST v1.9. Reads with weak V/J assignments (E-value above 1e-6), missing CDR3, stop codons, out-of-frame junctions, or ambiguous translated residues were removed. V3J clonotypes were defined as sequences sharing an identical inferred V gene, J gene, and CDR3 amino acid sequence. Percentage overlap between repertoires was calculated by dividing the number of shared unique clonotypes by the size of the smaller repertoire. Repertoire richness was assessed with RTK rarefaction, the Chao1 estimator, and Recon v2.1 estimates of unobserved clonotypes. OLGA was used to compute generation probabilities for all TCRbeta clonotypes that the gDNA method yielded from a handful of donors. TCRdb carries this immuneACCESS record with in-frame sequences only. Its versions omit some clonotypes, under half of them owing to an unresolved V gene in the studies checked, with the rest unexplained. D and trimming come from the DNA, and the V and J calls and clone size come from that table. This sample holds around 2.1 million clones; 90% to 95% were observed only once. The ten largest account for under 2% of the sample.

CD8 naive samples consisted of CD45RO-negative cells that were positively selected for CCR7, yielding a CD45RA+CCR7+ population without TemRA cells. Donors were healthy HIV-negative adults with no recently reported acute infections or vaccinations. Only Caucasian adults living in Nashville, Tennessee, USA were represented among the donors. After blood collection by leukapheresis, PBMCs were isolated using Ficoll-Histopaque density gradient centrifugation and then cryopreserved in the vapor phase of liquid nitrogen. Purity and quantity of every magnetically sorted T cell population were checked by analytical flow cytometry. Genomic DNA was isolated from every sorted fraction and measured by UV absorbance on a Nanodrop 2000c.

The V gene is TRBV4-1 and the J gene is TRBJ1-5; TRBD1 agrees with 7 junctional bases. Sequenced: naive CD8+ T cells from PBMCs. The sample's cell subset or site, from its label and the paper: CD45RA+CCR7+. This TCR derives from a man aged 18 to 30 in good health. Some clones in this sample may be carry-over from other donors' samples. CDR3 protein: CASSLGQWSNQPQHF. The DNA sequence follows: TGCGCCAGCAGCCTGGGACAGTGGAGCAATCAGCCCCAGCATTTT.